This T cell receptor beta chain was retrieved from a study of T cells in Graves' hyperthyroidism and ophthalmopathy. Researchers amplified the TCR beta CDR3 regions from RNA transcripts. First-round RT-PCR with HTBI primers amplified the TCR CDR3 region. In TCRdb, the multiplex PCR reads were re-called with MiXCR into one record per CDR3 protein. This sample has about 370,000 distinct CDR3 sequences; around 15% occur once, and the top ten carry approximately 19%. Trimming took 0 bases from V and 2 from J, leaving 12 bases between them. Germline CDR1 MNHEY, CDR2 SVGEGT. The CDR3 consists of 16 residues. Disease lasting under 3 months, a NOSPECS grade of at least 4, and a Clinical Activity Score of at least 3 were features of the ophthalmopathy patients.

The TCR was taken from a woman aged 60 to 75 with Graves' ophthalmopathy. The chain carries TRBV6-2 or TRBV6-3 and TRBJ2-3; unclear D gene. Source material: blood. The CDR3 DNA reads as TGTGCCAGCAGTTACTCGGGAAGGCAACACACAGATACGCAGTATTTT. Amino acids: CASSYSGRQHTDTQYF.